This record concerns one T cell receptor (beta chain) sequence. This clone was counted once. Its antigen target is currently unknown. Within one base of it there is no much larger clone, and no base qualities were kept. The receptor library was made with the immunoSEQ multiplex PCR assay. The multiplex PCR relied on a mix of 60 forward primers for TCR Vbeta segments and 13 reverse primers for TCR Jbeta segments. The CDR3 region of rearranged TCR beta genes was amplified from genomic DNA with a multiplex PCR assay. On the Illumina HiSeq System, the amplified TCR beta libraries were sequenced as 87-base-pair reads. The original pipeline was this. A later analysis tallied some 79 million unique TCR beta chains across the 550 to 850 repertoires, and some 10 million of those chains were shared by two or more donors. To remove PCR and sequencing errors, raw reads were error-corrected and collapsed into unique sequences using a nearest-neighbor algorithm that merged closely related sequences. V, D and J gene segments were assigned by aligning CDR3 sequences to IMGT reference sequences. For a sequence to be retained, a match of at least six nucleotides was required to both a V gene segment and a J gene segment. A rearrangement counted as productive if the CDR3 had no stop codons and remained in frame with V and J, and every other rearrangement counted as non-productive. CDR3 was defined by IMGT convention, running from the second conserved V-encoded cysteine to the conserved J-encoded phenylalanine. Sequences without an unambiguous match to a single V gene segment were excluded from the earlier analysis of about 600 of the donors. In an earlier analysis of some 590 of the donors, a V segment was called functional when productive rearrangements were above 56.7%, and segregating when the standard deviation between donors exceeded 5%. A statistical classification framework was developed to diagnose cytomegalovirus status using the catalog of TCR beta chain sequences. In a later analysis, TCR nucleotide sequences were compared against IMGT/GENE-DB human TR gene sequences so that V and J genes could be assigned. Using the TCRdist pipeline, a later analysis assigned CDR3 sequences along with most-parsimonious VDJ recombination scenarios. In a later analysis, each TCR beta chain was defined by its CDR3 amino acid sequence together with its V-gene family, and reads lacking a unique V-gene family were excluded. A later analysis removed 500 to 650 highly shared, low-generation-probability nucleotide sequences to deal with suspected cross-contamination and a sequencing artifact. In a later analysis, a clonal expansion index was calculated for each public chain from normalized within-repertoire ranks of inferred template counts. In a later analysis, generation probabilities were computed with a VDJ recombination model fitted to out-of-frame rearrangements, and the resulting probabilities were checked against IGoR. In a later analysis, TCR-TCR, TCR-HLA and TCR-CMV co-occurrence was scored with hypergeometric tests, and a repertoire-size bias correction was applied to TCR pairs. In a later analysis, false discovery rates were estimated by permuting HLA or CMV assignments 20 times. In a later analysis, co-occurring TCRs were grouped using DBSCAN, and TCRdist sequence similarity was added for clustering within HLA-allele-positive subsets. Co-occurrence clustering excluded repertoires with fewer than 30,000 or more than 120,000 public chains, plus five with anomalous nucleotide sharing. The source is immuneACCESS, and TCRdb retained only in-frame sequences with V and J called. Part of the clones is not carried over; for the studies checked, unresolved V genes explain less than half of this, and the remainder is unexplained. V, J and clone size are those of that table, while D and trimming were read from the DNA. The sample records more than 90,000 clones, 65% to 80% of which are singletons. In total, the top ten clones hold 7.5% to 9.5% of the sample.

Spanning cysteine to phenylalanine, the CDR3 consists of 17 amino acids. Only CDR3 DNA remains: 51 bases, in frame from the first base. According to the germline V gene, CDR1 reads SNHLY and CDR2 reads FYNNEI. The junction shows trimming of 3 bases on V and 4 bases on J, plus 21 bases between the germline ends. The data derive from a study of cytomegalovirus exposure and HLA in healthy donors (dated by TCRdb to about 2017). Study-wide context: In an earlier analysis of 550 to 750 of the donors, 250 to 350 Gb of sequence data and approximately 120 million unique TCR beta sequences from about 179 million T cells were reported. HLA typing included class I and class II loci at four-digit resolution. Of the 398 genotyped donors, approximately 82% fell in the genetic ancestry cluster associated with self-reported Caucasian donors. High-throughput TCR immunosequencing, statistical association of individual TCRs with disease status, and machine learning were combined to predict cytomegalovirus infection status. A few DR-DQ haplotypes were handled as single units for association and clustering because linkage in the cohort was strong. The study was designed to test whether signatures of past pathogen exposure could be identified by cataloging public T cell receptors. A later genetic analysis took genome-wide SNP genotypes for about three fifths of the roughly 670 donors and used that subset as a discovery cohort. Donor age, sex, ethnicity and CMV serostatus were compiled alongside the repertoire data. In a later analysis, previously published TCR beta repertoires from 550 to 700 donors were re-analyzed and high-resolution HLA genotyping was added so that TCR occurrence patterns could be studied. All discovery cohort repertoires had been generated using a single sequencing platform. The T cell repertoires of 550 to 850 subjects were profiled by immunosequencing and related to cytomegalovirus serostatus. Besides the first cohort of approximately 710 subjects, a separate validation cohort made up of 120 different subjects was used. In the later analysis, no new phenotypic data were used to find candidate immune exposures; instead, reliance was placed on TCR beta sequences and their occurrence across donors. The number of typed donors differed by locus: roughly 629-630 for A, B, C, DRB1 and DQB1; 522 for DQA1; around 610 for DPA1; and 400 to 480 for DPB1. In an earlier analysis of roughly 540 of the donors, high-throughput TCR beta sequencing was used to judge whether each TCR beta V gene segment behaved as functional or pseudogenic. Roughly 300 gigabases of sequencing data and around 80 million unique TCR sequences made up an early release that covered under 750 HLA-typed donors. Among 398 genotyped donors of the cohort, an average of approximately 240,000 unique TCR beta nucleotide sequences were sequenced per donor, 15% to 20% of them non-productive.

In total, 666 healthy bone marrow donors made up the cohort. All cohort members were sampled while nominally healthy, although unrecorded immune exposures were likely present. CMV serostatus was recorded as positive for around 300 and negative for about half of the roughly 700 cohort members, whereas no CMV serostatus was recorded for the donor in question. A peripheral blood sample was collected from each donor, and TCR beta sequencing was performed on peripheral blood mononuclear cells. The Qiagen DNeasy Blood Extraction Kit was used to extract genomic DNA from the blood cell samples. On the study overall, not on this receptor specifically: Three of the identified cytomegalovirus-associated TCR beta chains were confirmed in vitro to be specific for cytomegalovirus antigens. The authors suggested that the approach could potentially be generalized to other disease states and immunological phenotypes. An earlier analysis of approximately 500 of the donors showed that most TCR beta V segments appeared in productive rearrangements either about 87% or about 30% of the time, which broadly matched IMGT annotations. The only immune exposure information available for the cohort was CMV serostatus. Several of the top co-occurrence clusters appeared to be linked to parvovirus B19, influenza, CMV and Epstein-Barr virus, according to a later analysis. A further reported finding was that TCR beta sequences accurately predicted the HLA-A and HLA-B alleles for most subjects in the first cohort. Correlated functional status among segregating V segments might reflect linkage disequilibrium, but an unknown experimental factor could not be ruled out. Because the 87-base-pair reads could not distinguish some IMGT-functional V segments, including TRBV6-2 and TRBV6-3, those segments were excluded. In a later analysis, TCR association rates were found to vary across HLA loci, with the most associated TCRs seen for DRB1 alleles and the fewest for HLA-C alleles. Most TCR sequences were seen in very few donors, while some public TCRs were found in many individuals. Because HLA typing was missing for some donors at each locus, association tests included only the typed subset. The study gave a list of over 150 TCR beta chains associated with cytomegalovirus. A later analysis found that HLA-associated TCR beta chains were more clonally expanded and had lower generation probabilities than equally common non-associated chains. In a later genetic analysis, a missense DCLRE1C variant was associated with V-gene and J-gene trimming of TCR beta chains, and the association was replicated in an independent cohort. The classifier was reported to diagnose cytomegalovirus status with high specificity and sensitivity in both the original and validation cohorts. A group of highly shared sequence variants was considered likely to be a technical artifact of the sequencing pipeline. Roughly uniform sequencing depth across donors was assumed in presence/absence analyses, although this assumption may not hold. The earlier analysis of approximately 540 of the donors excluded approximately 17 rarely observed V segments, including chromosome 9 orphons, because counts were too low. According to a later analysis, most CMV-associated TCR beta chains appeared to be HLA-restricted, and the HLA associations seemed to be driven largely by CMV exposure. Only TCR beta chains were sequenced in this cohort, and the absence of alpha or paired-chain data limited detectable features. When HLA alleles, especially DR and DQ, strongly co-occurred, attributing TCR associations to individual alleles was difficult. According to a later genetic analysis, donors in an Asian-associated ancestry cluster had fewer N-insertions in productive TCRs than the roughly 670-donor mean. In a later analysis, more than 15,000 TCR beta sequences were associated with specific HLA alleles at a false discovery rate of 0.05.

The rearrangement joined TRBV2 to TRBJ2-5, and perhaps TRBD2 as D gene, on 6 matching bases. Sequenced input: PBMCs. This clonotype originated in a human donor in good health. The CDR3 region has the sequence CASSDSRGTLTGETQYF. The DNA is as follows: TGTGCCAGCAGTGATTCGCGAGGGACTCTTACAGGAGAGACCCAGTACTTC. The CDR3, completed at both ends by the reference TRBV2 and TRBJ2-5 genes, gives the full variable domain EPEVTQTPSHQVTQMGQEVILRCVPISNHLYFYWYRQILGQKVEFLVSFYNNEISEKSEIFDDQFSVERPDGSNFTLKIRSTKLEDSAMYFCASSDSRGTLTGETQYFGPGTRLLVL.